The 23 T cell receptor beta chains listed next were all sequenced from one sample in a study of CD8+ T cells in alopecia areata. Documented treatment: oral pan-JAK inhibitor, 5-10 mg twice daily. Reverse transcription of extracted RNA yielded cDNA, which provided the sequencing template. The data were produced by immunoSEQ multiplex PCR, yet TCRdb's version contains in-frame clones alone and is incomplete. The sample holds 180,000 or so clones; about 51% are singletons and the top ten take about a tenth. The sample consisted of CD8+ T cells sorted from blood, taken around week 54, from a patient treated with tofacitinib. These receptors originate from a human donor with alopecia areata.

This chain connects TRBV29-1 to TRBJ1-1; D is unclear. Germline-derived CDR1 and CDR2 are SQVTM and ANQGSEA. The CDR3 contains 13 residues. The CDR3 spells CSRVADKNTEAFF. For the CDR3, the DNA is TGCAGTAGGGTGGCAGATAAGAACACTGAAGCTTTCTTT.

V is TRBV15 and J is TRBJ2-7; weak D call: TRBD1 (6 bases). The V end lost 0 bases, the J end lost 1 base, and 16 bases lay between the germline ends. Germline V gives CDR1 LNHNV, CDR2 YYDKDF (reference sequence). There are 17 residues in the CDR3. The CDR3 DNA is TGTGCCACCAGCAGAGAAGGGGGACCGGGACCTTCCTACGAGCAGTACTTC. It translates to CATSREGGPGPSYEQYF.

This sequence joins TRBV30 and TRBJ1-5, with 7 bases fitting TRBD1. V lost 5 bases to trimming and J lost 3 bases; unmatched junction nucleotides: 4. Germline CDR1 is GTSNPN and CDR2 is SVGIG (reference sequence). The CDR3 extends over 13 amino acids. The CDR3 protein is CAWAGQDNQPQHF. CDR3 bases: TGTGCCTGGGCTGGACAGGACAATCAGCCCCAGCATTTT.

The chain couples TRBV9 to TRBJ1-1, with a tentative D call TRBD1 (5 bases). CDR1 and CDR2 (germline): SGDLS, YYNGEE. There are 17 residues in the CDR3. The V end was cut by 6 bases, the J end by 0 bases, with 21 bases between. The CDR3 spells CASTVVGGSTLNTEAFF. DNA of the CDR3: TGTGCCAGCACCGTCGTGGGGGGAAGTACCTTGAACACTGAAGCTTTCTTT.

Only a few counts were recorded for this clone. This chain connects TRBV4-1 to TRBJ2-1, with 7 bases identical to TRBD2. Trimming cost V 4 bases and J 4 bases; bases outside gene matches: 4. The CDR3 is 14 amino acids. In germline, CDR1 is MGHRA, CDR2 YSYEKL. The CDR3 protein is CASSPGEGYNEQFF. DNA of the CDR3: TGCGCCAGCAGCCCGGGGGAGGGGTACAATGAGCAGTTCTTC.

This clone was counted between two and nine times. This chain joins TRBV6-5 and TRBJ2-1, with 9 bases that match TRBD1. The germline gives CDR1 MNHEY, CDR2 SVGAGI. V gave up 4 bases and J gave up 5 bases; unmatched junction bases: 3. The length of the CDR3 is 14 residues. The CDR3 loop is CASSSDRGDNEQFF. The CDR3, as DNA: TGTGCCAGCAGTTCTGACAGGGGGGACAATGAGCAGTTCTTC.

The J gene is TRBJ2-5, the V gene TRBV27; a possible D gene is TRBD1 (6 bases). This CDR3 comprises 16 residues. Germline V gene data show CDR1 as MNHEY and CDR2 as SMNVEV (reference sequence). V lost 8 bases and J 5 bases, leaving 24 bases between the germline ends. The CDR3 DNA reads as TGTGCCAGCGCCGGTCCCCACAGGGTCGGTTGGGAGACCCAGTACTTC. This translates into CASAGPHRVGWETQYF.

The chain combines TRBV7-8 with TRBJ2-2; 12 bases map to TRBD1. Germline CDR1 SGHVS, CDR2 FQNEAQ. J gave up 7 bases and V 6 bases, and 6 bases lay outside the gene matches. CDR3 size: 15 residues. Here the CDR3 DNA reads TGTGCCAGCAGTCCGGGACAGGGGGCCGGCGGGGAGCTGTTTTTT. Protein product: CASSPGQGAGGELFF.

J is TRBJ1-2 and V is TRBV5-6; D is possibly TRBD1 (5 bases). Looked up from germline, CDR1 is SGHDT and CDR2 is YYEEEE. CDR3 length: 16 residues. The V end lost 4 bases, the J end lost 3 bases, and 19 bases lay between the germline ends. CDR3: CASSGASVEVDYGYTF. As DNA, the CDR3 is TGTGCCAGCAGCGGGGCGTCGGTAGAGGTAGACTATGGCTACACCTTC. Using reference TRBV5-6 and TRBJ1-2 for the parts outside the CDR3, the full variable domain is DAGVTQSPTHLIKTRGQQVTLRCSPKSGHDTVSWYQQALGQGPQFIFQYYEEEERQRGNFPDRFSGHQFPNYSSELNVNALLLGDSALYLCASSGASVEVDYGYTFGSGTRLTVV.

This clone has a count of ten or more. The DNA of the CDR3 is TGTGCCAGCAGTGACGAGGGGACCACAGATACGCAGTATTTT. Translation gives CASSDEGTTDTQYF. The chain links TRBV6-4 to TRBJ2-3, with D possibly called TRBD1 or TRBD2 (5 bases each). CDR3 length equals 14 residues. CDR1 and CDR2 (germline): MRHNA, SNTAGT. V gave up 2 bases and J gave up 2 bases, with 8 bases separating them.

The chain employs TRBV9 and TRBJ2-1; the D gene is possibly TRBD2 (5 bases). Trimming left V 0 bases short and J 8 bases short, with 12 bases between. CDR1 is SGDLS, CDR2 YYNGEE, per germline. CDR3 length equals 14 residues. CDR3 nucleotides: TGTGCCAGCAGCGTAGGAGGAGGTACTGATGAGCAGTTCTTC. Translating it yields CASSVGGGTDEQFF.

This chain connects TRBV6-5 to TRBJ2-1, with D unclear. The CDR3 runs 12 residues. The V end was cut by 5 bases, the J end by 5 bases, with 7 bases between. CDR1 is MNHEY, CDR2 SVGAGI, per germline. The CDR3 DNA reads as TGTGCCAGCAGTCAAACCAACAATGAGCAGTTCTTC. Encoded protein: CASSQTNNEQFF.

This chain joins TRBV10-3 and TRBJ2-3; TRBD1 might be the D (5 bases). Looked up from germline, CDR1 is ENHRY and CDR2 is SYGVKD. This CDR3 is built from 18 residues. The ends were cut back, 0 bases at V and 3 bases at J, with 19 bases in the middle. The CDR3 region is CAISESPRANGFTDTQYF. For the CDR3, the DNA is TGTGCCATCAGTGAGTCCCCCAGGGCTAACGGCTTTACAGATACGCAGTATTTT.

The chain is built from TRBV5-1 and TRBJ1-1; D not certain. This CDR3 is 12 amino acids long. Germline CDR1 is SGHRS and CDR2 is YFSETQ. V was trimmed by 10 bases and J by 4 bases, leaving 14 bases between them. The CDR3 loop reads CAVPWGGTEAFF. CDR3 coding DNA: TGCGCCGTACCGTGGGGAGGCACTGAAGCTTTCTTT.

This chain links TRBV29-1 with TRBJ1-1; D possibly corresponds to TRBD1 (5 bases). This CDR3 spans 12 amino acids. Germline V lookup: CDR1 SQVTM, CDR2 ANQGSEA. Trimming took 4 bases from V and 0 from J, leaving 6 bases between them. CDR3 coding DNA: TGCAGCGTTGTAGGGGTGAACACTGAAGCTTTCTTT. It translates to CSVVGVNTEAFF.

This clone came up many times. The chain links TRBV10-3 to TRBJ2-1, with D possibly TRBD2 on 6 matching bases. With 7 bases removed from V and 3 bases from J, the gap between germline ends came to 13 bases. The CDR3 has 14 residues. Germline V lookup: CDR1 ENHRY, CDR2 SYGVKD. CDR3 sequence: CAITSGDFYNEQFF. The CDR3 DNA reads TGTGCCATCACTTCGGGGGACTTCTACAATGAGCAGTTCTTC.

This clone has only one observation. The chain recombines TRBV7-8 with TRBJ2-3, with 8 bases identical to TRBD2. This CDR3 spans 16 amino acids. Germline trimming cut 5 bases from V and 0 bases from J; bases unmatched to any gene: 7. From germline, CDR1 is SGHVS and CDR2 FQNEAQ. CDR3 loop: CASSNNRGGSTDTQYF. The CDR3 DNA reads as TGTGCCAGCAGCAATAATCGGGGGGGTAGCACAGATACGCAGTATTTT.

The chain uses TRBV30 and TRBJ1-2; a weak D match, TRBD1 (5 bases). This CDR3 is built from 15 residues. The V gene's germline CDR1 is GTSNPN and CDR2 SVGIG (reference sequence). V lost 3 bases to trimming and J lost 6 bases, with 20 bases between them. The CDR3 bases are TGTGCCTGGAGACTCTGGGGAGGGGTTGCCAATGGCTACACCTTC. Its protein product is CAWRLWGGVANGYTF. Variable domain in full (rest from reference TRBV30 and TRBJ1-2): SQTIHQWPATLVQPVGSPLSLECTVEGTSNPNLYWYRQAAGRGLQLLFYSVGIGQISSEVPQNLSASRPQDRQFILSSKKLLLSDSGFYLCAWRLWGGVANGYTFGSGTRLTVV.

The rearrangement links TRBV2 to TRBJ2-5; 10 bases match TRBD1. The V and J ends lost 6 bases and 5 bases, in that order; junction bases with no gene match: 6. This CDR3 region has 14 residues. From germline, CDR1 is SNHLY and CDR2 FYNNEI. The CDR3 nucleotides are TGTGCCAGCAGCGTTGACAGGGGGCGTGAGACCCAGTACTTC. Its protein is CASSVDRGRETQYF. Filled out from reference TRBV2 and TRBJ2-5, the complete variable domain reads EPEVTQTPSHQVTQMGQEVILRCVPISNHLYFYWYRQILGQKVEFLVSFYNNEISEKSEIFDDQFSVERPDGSNFTLKIRSTKLEDSAMYFCASSVDRGRETQYFGPGTRLLVL.

The table lists this clone with a few counts. This chain links TRBV5-8 with TRBJ2-7, with a weak D call TRBD1 (6 bases). The V gene lost 5 bases and the J gene lost 3 bases, with 12 bases spanning the gap. The CDR3 has 13 residues. The germline gives CDR1 SGHTS, CDR2 YDEGEE. The CDR3 here is CASSRTGFYEQYF. CDR3 bases: TGTGCCAGCAGTCGAACAGGGTTCTACGAGCAGTACTTC.

This rearrangement joins TRBV30 to TRBJ1-6; D uncertain. The V end was cut by 4 bases, the J end by 6 bases, with 16 bases between. This CDR3 spans 15 amino acids. CDR1 GTSNPN and CDR2 SVGIG come from the germline V gene (reference sequence). The CDR3, as DNA: TGTGCCTGGAAGAGCCGATCTCGGGCTAATTCACCCCTCCACTTT. Its protein product is CAWKSRSRANSPLHF.

CDR3 sequence (DNA): TGTGCCATCAGTGAGTCCTGGGGGGCGACTAATGAAAAACTGTTTTTT. Its protein is CAISESWGATNEKLFF. V and J are TRBV10-3 and TRBJ1-4; D is perhaps TRBD1 (6 bases). The CDR3 runs to 16 residues. Trimming cost V 0 bases and J 2 bases, with 10 bases left between them. CDR1 is ENHRY, CDR2 SYGVKD, per germline.

The rearrangement uses TRBV7-9 and TRBJ2-7, with 7 bases aligning to TRBD1. This CDR3 spans 13 amino acids. CDR1 and CDR2 (germline): SEHNR, FQNEAQ (reference sequence). After removal of 5 bases from V and 3 bases from J, the junction contained 4 bases not matched to a gene. This chain's CDR3 is CASSPGQYYEQYF. As DNA, the CDR3 is TGTGCCAGCAGCCCGGGACAGTACTACGAGCAGTACTTC.